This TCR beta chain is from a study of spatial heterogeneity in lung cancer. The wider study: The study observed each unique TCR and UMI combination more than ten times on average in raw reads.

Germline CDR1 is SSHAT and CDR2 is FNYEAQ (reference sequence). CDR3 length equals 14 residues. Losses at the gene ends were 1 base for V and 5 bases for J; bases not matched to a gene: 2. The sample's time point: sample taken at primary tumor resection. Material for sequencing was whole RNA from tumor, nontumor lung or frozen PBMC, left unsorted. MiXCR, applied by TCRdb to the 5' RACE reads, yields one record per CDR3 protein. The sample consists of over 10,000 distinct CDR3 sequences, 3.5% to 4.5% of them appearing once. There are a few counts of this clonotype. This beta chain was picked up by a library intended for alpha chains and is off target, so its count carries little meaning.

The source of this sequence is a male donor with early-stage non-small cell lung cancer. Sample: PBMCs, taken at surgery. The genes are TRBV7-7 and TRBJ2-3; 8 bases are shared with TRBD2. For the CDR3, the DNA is TGTGCCAGCAGCTTAGGGCTAGCGGGAGATACGCAGTATTTT. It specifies CASSLGLAGDTQYF.